This T cell receptor (beta chain) was sequenced for a study of human T cells and chemical hapten exposure. This clonotype was recorded many times. Its matching antigen is unknown. The library put unique molecular identifiers onto individual cDNA molecules. TCRdb analysed the RACE reads with MiXCR anew, one entry per CDR3 protein. Here the sample spans 330,000 or so distinct CDR3 sequences, around 6% being singletons. The CDR3 loop spans 13 amino acids. Per germline, CDR1 LGHDT and CDR2 YNNKEL (reference sequence). The V and J ends lost 4 bases and 7 bases respectively, with 13 bases between them. Time point described: patch test 2, 6 weeks after DPC sensitization. Treatment in this sample: therapeutic diphenylcyclopropenone sensitization with weekly scalp DPC. Points from the study as a whole: Alopecia in all donors means immunity may differ from healthy individuals. Expanded TCR sets contained significantly more large CDR3 similarity clusters than controls. Sensitization with DPC brought no change to TCRs above 1 in 1000 in frequency.

The material sequenced was whole blood, taken in connection with sensitization to the hapten diphenylcyclopropenone (DPC). This sequence was found in a young woman with alopecia areata. Some clones in this sample may be carry-over from other donors' samples. This chain links TRBV3-1 with TRBJ1-1; no clear D. The CDR3 bases are TGTGCCAGCAGCCTGGCCAAGGGCAATGAAGCTTTCTTT. As protein: CASSLAKGNEAFF.